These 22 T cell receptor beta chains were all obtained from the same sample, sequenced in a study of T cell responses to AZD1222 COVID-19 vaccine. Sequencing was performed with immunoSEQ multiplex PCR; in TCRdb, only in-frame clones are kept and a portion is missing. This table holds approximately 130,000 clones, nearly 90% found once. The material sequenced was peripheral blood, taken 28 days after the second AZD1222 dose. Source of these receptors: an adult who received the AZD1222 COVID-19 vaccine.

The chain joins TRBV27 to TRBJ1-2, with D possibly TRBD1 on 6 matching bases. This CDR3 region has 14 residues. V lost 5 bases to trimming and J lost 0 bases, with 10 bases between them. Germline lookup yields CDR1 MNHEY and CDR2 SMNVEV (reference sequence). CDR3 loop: CASSPQGPNYGYTF. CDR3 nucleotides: TGTGCCAGCAGTCCACAGGGTCCTAACTATGGCTACACCTTC.

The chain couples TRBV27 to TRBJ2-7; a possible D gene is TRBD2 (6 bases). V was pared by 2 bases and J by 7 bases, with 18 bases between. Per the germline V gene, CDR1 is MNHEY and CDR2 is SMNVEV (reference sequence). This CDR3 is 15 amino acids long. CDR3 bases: TGTGCCAGCAGTTTACGGTGGGGGGACCCTAGGGAGCAGTACTTC. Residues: CASSLRWGDPREQYF.

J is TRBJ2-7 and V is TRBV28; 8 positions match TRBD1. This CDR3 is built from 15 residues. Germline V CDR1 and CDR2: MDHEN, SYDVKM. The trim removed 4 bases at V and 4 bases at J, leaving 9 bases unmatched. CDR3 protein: CASSSPGTGGYEQYF. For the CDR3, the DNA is TGTGCCAGCAGTTCGCCCGGGACAGGAGGTTACGAGCAGTACTTC.

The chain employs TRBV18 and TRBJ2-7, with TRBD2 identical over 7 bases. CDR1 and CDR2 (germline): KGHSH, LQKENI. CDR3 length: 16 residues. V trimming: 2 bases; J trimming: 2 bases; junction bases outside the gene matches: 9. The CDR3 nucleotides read TGTGCCAGCTCACCAACCTTGCGGGAGCGAACCTACGAGCAGTACTTC. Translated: CASSPTLRERTYEQYF.

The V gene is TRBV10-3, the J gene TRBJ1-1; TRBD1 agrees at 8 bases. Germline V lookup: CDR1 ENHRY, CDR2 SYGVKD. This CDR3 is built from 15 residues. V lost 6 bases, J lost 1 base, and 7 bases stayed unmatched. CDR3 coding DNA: TGTGCCATCAGCCCGAGGACAGGGTCGAACACTGAAGCTTTCTTT. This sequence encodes CAISPRTGSNTEAFF.

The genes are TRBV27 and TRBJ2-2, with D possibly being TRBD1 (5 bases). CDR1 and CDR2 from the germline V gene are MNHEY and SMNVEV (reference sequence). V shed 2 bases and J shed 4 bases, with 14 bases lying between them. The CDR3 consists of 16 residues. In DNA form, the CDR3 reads TGTGCCAGCAGTTTAAGGCAGGGAACGGGCACCGGGGAGCTGTTTTTT. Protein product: CASSLRQGTGTGELFF.

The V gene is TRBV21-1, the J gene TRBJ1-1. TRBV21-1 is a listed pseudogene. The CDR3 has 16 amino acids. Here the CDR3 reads CASSNPEERGQRGAFF. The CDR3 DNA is TGTGCCAGCAGCAATCCCGAGGAGCGGGGCCAACGAGGGGCTTTCTTT.

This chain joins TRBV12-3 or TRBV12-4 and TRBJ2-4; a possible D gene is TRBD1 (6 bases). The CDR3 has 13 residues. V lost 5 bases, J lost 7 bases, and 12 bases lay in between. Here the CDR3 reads CASSPPTGNIQYF. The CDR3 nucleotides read TGTGCCAGCAGTCCCCCGACAGGTAACATTCAGTACTTC.

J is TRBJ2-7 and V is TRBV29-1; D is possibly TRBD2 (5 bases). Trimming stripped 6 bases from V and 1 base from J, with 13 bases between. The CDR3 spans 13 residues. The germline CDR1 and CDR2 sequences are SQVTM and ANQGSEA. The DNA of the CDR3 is TGCAGCGTGGAGGTCCCTCAATCCTACGAGCAGTACTTC. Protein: CSVEVPQSYEQYF.

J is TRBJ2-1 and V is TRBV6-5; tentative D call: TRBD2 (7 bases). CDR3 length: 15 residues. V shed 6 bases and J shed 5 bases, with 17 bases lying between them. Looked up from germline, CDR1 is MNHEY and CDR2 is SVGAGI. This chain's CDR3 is CASSGGGGLNNEQFF. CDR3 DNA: TGTGCCAGCAGCGGCGGGGGCGGGTTAAACAATGAGCAGTTCTTC.

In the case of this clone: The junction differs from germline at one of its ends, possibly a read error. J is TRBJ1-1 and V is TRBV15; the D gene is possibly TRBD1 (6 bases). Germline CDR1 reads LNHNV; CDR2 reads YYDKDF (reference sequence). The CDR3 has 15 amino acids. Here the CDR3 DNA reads TGTGCCACCAGCAGCGGGGGGCAGATGAACACTGAAACTTTCTTT. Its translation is CATSSGGQMNTETFF. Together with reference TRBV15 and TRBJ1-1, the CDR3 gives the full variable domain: DAMVIQNPRYQVTQFGKPVTLSCSQTLNHNVMYWYQQKSSQAPKLLFHYYDKDFNNEADTPDNFQSRRPNTSFCFLDIRSPGLGDTAMYLCATSSGGQMNTETFFGQGTRLTVV.

The CDR3 DNA sequence: TGCGCCAGCAGCTTTCGACAGGTCAATCAGCCCCAGCATTTT. It encodes CASSFRQVNQPQHF. The genes are TRBV5-1 and TRBJ1-5, with a possible D match to TRBD1 (6 bases). V lost 2 bases and J lost 3, with 9 bases in between. This CDR3 has 14 residues. Per the germline V gene, CDR1 is SGHRS and CDR2 is YFSETQ.

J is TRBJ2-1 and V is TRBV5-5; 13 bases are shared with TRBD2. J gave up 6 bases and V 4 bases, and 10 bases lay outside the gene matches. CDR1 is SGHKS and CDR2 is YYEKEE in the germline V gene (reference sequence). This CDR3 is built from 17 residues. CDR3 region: CASSIQLLAGGGNEQFF. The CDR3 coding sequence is TGTGCCAGCAGCATTCAACTACTAGCGGGAGGGGGCAATGAGCAGTTCTTC.

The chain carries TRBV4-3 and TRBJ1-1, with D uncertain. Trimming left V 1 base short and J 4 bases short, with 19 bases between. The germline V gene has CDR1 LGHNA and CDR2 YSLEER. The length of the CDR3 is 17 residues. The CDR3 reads CASSQAFNGYGSTEAFF. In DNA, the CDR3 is TGCGCCAGCAGCCAAGCCTTCAATGGGTACGGGAGCACTGAAGCTTTCTTT.

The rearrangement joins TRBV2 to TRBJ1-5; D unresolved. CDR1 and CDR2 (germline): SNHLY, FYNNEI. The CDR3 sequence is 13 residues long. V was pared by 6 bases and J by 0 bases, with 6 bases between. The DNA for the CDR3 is TGTGCCAGCAGCAGCGATAGCAATCAGCCCCAGCATTTT. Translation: CASSSDSNQPQHF. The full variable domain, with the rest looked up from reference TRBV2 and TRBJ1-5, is EPEVTQTPSHQVTQMGQEVILRCVPISNHLYFYWYRQILGQKVEFLVSFYNNEISEKSEIFDDQFSVERPDGSNFTLKIRSTKLEDSAMYFCASSSDSNQPQHFGDGTRLSIL.

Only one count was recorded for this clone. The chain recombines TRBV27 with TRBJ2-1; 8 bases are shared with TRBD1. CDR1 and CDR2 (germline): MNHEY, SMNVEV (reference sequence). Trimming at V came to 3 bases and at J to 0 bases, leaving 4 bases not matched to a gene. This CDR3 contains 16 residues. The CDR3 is CASSFRGPSSYNEQFF. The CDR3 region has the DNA TGTGCCAGCAGTTTCAGGGGGCCCAGCTCCTACAATGAGCAGTTCTTC.

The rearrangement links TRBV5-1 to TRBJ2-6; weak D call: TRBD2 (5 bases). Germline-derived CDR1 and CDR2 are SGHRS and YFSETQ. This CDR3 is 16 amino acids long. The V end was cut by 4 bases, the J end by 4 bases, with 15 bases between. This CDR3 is CASSPGIASGANVLTF. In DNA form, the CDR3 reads TGCGCCAGCAGCCCCGGGATCGCGAGCGGGGCCAACGTCCTGACTTTC.

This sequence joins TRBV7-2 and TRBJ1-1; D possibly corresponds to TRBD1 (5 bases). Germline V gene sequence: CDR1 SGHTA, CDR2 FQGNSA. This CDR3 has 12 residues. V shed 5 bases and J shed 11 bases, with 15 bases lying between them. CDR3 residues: CASSLEGLLAFF. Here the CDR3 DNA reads TGTGCCAGCAGCCTGGAGGGGCTTCTGGCTTTCTTT.

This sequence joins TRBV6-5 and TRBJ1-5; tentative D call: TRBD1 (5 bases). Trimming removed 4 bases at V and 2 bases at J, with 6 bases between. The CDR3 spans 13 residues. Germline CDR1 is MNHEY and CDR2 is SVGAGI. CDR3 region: CASSSGGNQPQHF. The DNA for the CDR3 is TGTGCCAGCAGTTCGGGGGGCAATCAGCCCCAGCATTTT.

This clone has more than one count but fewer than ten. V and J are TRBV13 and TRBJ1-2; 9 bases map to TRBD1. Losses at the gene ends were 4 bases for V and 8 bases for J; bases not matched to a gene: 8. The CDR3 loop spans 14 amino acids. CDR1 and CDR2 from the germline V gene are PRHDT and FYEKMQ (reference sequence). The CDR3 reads CASSSAGTGRGYTF. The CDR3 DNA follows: TGTGCCAGCAGCTCCGCCGGGACAGGGCGAGGCTACACCTTC.

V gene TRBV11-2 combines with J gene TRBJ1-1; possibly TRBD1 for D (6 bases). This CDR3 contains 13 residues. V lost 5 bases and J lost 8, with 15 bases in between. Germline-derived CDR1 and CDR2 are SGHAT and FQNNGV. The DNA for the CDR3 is TGTGCCAGCAGCCCACAGCCAACAGGGGAAGCTTTCTTT. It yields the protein CASSPQPTGEAFF.

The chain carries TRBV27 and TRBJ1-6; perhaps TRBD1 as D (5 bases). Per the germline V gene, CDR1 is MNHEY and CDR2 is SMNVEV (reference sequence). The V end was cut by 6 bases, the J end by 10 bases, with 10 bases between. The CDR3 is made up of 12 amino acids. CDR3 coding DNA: TGTGCCAGCAGGGGGGGTGGCTCACCCCTCCACTTT. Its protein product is CASRGGGSPLHF.